These 3 T cell receptor beta chains share one sample of origin, sequenced in a study of cytomegalovirus exposure and HLA in healthy donors (dated by TCRdb to 2016 to 2017). Library preparation used the immunoSEQ multiplex PCR assay. In its TCRdb copy, this immuneACCESS table keeps in-frame sequences only and misses some clones. Where compared with another copy, unresolved V genes explain less than half of these, and the others have no known cause. The sample table shows roughly 140,000 clones, and around 87% are seen once. The top ten clonotypes cover under 9% of the sample. Input material: PBMCs. These receptors all come from a man between 18 and 29 years old in good health and CMV-seropositive.

This clone was seen once. CDR3 residues: CATQVNYVQETQYF. Written as DNA, the CDR3 is TGTGCCACCCAGGTTAATTATGTACAAGAGACCCAGTACTTC. V gene TRBV15 combines with J gene TRBJ2-5; no clear D gene. Germline CDR1 is LNHNV and CDR2 is YYDKDF (reference sequence). Trimming cost V 8 bases and J 2 bases, with 15 bases left between them. The CDR3 totals 14 residues. The variable domain in full, with the rest retrieved from reference TRBV15 and TRBJ2-5, is DAMVIQNPRYQVTQFGKPVTLSCSQTLNHNVMYWYQQKSSQAPKLLFHYYDKDFNNEADTPDNFQSRRPNTSFCFLDIRSPGLGDTAMYLCATQVNYVQETQYFGPGTRLLVL.

J is TRBJ1-1 and V is TRBV29-1, with TRBD1 matching over 8 bases. This CDR3 is built from 14 residues. J was trimmed by 4 bases and V by 6 bases; bases with no gene match: 10. Germline V CDR1 and CDR2: SQVTM, ANQGSEA. As DNA, the CDR3 is TGCAGCGTCCACACCTTGACAGGGGCCACTGAAGCTTTCTTT. Protein: CSVHTLTGATEAFF.

The CDR3 loop reads CASSLGDTGANVLTF. CDR3 DNA sequence: TGTGCCAGCAGCTTAGGGGACACAGGGGCCAACGTCCTGACTTTC. The chain couples TRBV7-3 to TRBJ2-6; TRBD1 might be the D (6 bases). The germline V and J ends were trimmed by 2 bases and 4 bases, with 9 bases remaining between them. Germline-derived CDR1 and CDR2 are SGHTA and FQGTGA. The CDR3 consists of 15 residues.